The clone carrying this TCR beta chain was detected many times. V lost 2 bases and J 0 bases, leaving 9 bases between the germline ends. This CDR3 comprises 14 residues. Germline CDR1 and CDR2: SGHRS and YFSETQ. This record comes from a study of T cells after posttransplantation cyclophosphamide. Here immunoSEQ multiplex PCR was the method, and the copy in TCRdb shows in-frame clones only, minus some. Singletons are absent from the sample, which has tens of thousands of clones. This receptor was identified in a man aged 35-49 years in good health, CMV-negative, and a related stem cell transplant donor. V is TRBV5-1 and J is TRBJ2-7, with D perhaps matching TRBD2 (5 bases). Sequenced sample: PBMCs. CDR3 sequence: CASSFISDSYEQYF. CDR3 coding DNA: TGCGCCAGCAGCTTCATTAGCGACTCCTACGAGCAGTACTTC.